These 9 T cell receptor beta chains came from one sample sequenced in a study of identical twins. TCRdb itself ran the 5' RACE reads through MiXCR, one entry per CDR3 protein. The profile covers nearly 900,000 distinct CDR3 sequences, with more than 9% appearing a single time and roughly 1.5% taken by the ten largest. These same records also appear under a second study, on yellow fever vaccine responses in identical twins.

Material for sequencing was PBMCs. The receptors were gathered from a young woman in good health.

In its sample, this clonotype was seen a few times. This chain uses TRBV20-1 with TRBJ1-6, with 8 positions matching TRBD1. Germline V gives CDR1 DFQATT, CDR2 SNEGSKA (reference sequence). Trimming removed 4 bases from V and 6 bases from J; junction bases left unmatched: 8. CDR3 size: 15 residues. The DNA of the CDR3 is TGCAGTGCTACGAAAGGACAGGGCTTTAATTCACCCCTCCACTTT. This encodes CSATKGQGFNSPLHF.

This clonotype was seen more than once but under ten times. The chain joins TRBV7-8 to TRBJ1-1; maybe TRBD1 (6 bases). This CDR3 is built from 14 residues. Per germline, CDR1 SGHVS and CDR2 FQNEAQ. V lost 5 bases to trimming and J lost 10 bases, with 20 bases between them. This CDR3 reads CASSPGTLIGGAFF. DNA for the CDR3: TGTGCCAGCAGCCCCGGGACATTGATTGGGGGAGCTTTCTTT. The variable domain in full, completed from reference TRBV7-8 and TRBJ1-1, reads GAGVSQSPRYKVAKRGQDVALRCDPISGHVSLFWYQQALGQGPEFLTYFQNEAQLDKSGLPSDRFFAERPEGSVSTLKIQRTQQEDSAVYLCASSPGTLIGGAFFGQGTRLTVV.

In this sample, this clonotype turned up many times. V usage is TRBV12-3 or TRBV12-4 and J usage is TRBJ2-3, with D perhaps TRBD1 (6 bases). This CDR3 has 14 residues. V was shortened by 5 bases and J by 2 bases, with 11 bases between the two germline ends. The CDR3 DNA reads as TGTGCCAGCAGTAGGGACACCCACACAGATACGCAGTATTTT. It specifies CASSRDTHTDTQYF.

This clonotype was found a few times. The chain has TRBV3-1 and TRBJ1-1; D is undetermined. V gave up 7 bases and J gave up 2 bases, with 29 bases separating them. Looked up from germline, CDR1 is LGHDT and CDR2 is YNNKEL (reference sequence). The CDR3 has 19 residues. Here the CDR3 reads CASTGTDFGVPFLNTEAFF. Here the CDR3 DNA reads TGTGCCAGCACCGGAACCGACTTTGGGGTCCCTTTCTTAAACACTGAAGCTTTCTTT.

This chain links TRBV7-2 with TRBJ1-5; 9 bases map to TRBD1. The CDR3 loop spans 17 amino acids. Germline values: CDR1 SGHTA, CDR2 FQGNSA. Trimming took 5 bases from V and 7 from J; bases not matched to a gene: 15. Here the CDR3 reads CASSEETGTGFRQPQHF. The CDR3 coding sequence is TGTGCCAGCAGCGAAGAAACCGGGACAGGGTTCCGACAGCCCCAGCATTTT. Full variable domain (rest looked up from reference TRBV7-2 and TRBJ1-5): GAGVSQSPSNKVTEKGKDVELRCDPISGHTALYWYRQSLGQGLEFLIYFQGNSAPDKSGLPSDRFSAERTGGSVSTLTIQRTQQEDSAVYLCASSEETGTGFRQPQHFGDGTRLSIL.

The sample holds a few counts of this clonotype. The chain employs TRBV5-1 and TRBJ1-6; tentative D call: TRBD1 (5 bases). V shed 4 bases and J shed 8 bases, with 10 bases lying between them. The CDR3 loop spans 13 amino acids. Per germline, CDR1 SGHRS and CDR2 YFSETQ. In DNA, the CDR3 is TGCGCCAGCAGCCTCGACAGAGATTCACCCCTCCACTTT. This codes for CASSLDRDSPLHF.

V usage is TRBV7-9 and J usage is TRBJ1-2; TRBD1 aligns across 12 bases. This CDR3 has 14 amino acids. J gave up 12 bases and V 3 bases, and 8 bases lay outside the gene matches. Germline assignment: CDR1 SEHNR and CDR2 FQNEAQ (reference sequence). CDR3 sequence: CASSFSGQGAENTF. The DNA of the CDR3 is TGTGCCAGCAGCTTTTCGGGACAGGGGGCCGAAAACACCTTC.

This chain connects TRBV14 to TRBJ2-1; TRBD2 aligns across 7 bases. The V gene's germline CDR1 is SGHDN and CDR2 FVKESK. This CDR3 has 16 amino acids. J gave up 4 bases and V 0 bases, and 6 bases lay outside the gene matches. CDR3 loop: CASSQERLAAYNEQFF. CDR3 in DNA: TGTGCCAGCAGCCAAGAACGTCTAGCGGCGTACAATGAGCAGTTCTTC.

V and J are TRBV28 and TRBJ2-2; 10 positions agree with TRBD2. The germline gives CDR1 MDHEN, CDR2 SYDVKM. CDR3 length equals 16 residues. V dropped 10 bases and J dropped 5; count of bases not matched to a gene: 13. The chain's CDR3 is CAIRAASGGHTGELFF. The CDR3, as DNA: TGTGCCATCCGGGCAGCTAGCGGGGGCCATACCGGGGAGCTGTTTTTT.